Sequencing of this TCR beta chain was carried out in a study of blood T cell repertoires in COVID-19. Study-wide context: T cells, B-cell-depleted T cells, or PBMCs provided the cDNA or gDNA that served as material.

Per germline, CDR1 SEHNR and CDR2 FQNEAQ (reference sequence). The CDR3 is made up of 13 amino acids. V was pared by 2 bases and J by 4 bases, with 8 bases between. In the study's own analysis: Amplification from reference gene primers served as the basis for estimated nucleated cell counts. The table came from immunoSEQ multiplex PCR; TCRdb's copy has only in-frame clones and leaves some out. The D gene and trimming were derived from the DNA, and the V and J assignments and clone size from that table. This repertoire shows over 200,000 clones, over 70% found once; its top ten account for around 3.8%. This study enrolled people aged about 18 to 90 from about two dozen US geographic areas. Participants reported their clinical history, and cohort assignment relied on those reports.

Sequencing was carried out using PBMCs or T cells enriched from blood (not recorded which). This chain uses TRBV7-9 with TRBJ1-2, with a tentative D call TRBD1 (5 bases). This receptor was taken from a woman in her twenties or thirties who had been exposed to COVID-19. The CDR3 sequence is CASSLSGGYGYTF. The DNA for the CDR3 is TGTGCCAGCAGCTTATCCGGGGGCTATGGCTACACCTTC.